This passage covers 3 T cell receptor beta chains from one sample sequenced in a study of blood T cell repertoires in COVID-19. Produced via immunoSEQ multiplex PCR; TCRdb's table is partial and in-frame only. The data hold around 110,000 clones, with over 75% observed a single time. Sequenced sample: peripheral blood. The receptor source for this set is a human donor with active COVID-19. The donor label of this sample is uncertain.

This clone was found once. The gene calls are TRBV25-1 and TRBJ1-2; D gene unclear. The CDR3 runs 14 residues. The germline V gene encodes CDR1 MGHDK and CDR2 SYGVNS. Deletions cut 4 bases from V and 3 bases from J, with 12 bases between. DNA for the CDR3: TGTGCCAGCAGTGCCGACGGACTCTACTATGGCTACACCTTC. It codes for CASSADGLYYGYTF.

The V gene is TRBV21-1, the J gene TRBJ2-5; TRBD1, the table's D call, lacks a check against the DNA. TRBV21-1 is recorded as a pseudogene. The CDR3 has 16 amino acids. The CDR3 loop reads CASSKEGGPKGETQYF. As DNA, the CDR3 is TGTGCCAGCAGCAAAGAAGGGGGCCCAAAGGGGGAGACCCAGTACTTC.

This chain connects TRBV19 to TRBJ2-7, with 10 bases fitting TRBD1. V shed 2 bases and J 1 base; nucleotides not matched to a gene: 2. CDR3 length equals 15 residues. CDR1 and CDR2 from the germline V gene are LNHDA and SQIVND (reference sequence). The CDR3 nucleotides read TGTGCCAGTAGTATACGGACAGGGGGTTCCTACGAGCAGTACTTC. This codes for CASSIRTGGSYEQYF.